This entry lists 19 T cell receptor beta chains sequenced from one sample in a study of T-cell memory formation after mild COVID-19. Each CDR3 protein is one row after TCRdb ran MiXCR on the 5' RACE reads. The sample consists of around 150,000 distinct CDR3 sequences, around 30% of them appearing once. The specimen sequenced was PBMCs or a T cell subset sorted from them (not recorded which). Receptors originate from an adult woman who had mild COVID-19 (a few samples of this study predate the infection). Cell type and time point are not known.

This clonotype occurred a few times. The rearrangement uses TRBV12-3 or TRBV12-4 and TRBJ2-7; 8 nucleotides line up with TRBD1. The CDR3 is 12 residues long. Trimming at V came to 6 bases and at J to 3 bases, leaving 1 base not matched to a gene. The CDR3 DNA reads TGTGCCAGCAGACAGGGGGGCTACGAGCAGTACTTC. Translating it yields CASRQGGYEQYF.

The rearrangement uses TRBV20-1 and TRBJ2-5; 11 positions agree with TRBD2. Germline lookup yields CDR1 DFQATT and CDR2 SNEGSKA (reference sequence). Unmatched junction bases numbered 4, after V lost 5 bases and J lost 2 bases. The CDR3 consists of 14 residues. The CDR3 coding sequence is TGCAGTGCTCCTGGGACTAGCGGTCAAGAGACCCAGTACTTC. This gives the protein CSAPGTSGQETQYF.

The chain links TRBV7-3 to TRBJ2-2; D is undetermined. V was cut by 3 bases and J by 5 bases, with 13 bases left in between. Per germline, CDR1 SGHTA and CDR2 FQGTGA. The CDR3 contains 15 residues. CDR3 sequence: CASSLTSGFTGELFF. CDR3 bases: TGTGCCAGCAGCTTGACCTCTGGGTTTACCGGGGAGCTGTTTTTT.

The rearrangement joins TRBV29-1 to TRBJ2-1; 9 positions agree with TRBD2. J gave up 7 bases and V 6 bases, and 10 bases lay outside the gene matches. This CDR3 has 14 residues. Looked up from germline, CDR1 is SQVTM and CDR2 is ANQGSEA. The CDR3 protein is CSVAGSGSQNEQFF. Here the CDR3 DNA reads TGCAGCGTGGCGGGTAGCGGGAGTCAAAATGAGCAGTTCTTC.

This clonotype has only a few counts. The chain couples TRBV5-1 to TRBJ2-5; 7 bases are a match to TRBD1. The J segment lost 4 bases and the V segment lost 3 bases, leaving 6 bases of the junction unmatched. Germline values: CDR1 SGHRS, CDR2 YFSETQ. This CDR3 is 14 amino acids long. The DNA of the CDR3 is TGCGCCAGCAGCTCAACAGGGGATGGAGAGACCCAGTACTTC. Its translation: CASSSTGDGETQYF.

A few counts support this clonotype. This chain joins TRBV15 and TRBJ2-1, with D hard to call. The ends were cut back, 3 bases at V and 4 bases at J, with 13 bases in the middle. The germline gives CDR1 LNHNV, CDR2 YYDKDF (reference sequence). This CDR3 contains 15 residues. The CDR3 sequence: CATSSSIGTYNEQFF. For the CDR3, the DNA is TGTGCCACCAGCAGCTCGATCGGAACATACAATGAGCAGTTCTTC.

This clonotype was counted a few times. This sequence joins TRBV20-1 and TRBJ2-2; 8 bases line up with TRBD2. V shed 6 bases and J 5 bases; nucleotides not matched to a gene: 8. CDR1 is DFQATT, CDR2 SNEGSKA, per germline (reference sequence). CDR3 size: 14 residues. The CDR3 here is CSAKSGRGTGELFF. CDR3 bases: TGCAGTGCCAAGAGCGGGAGAGGGACCGGGGAGCTGTTTTTT.

The chain is built from TRBV13 and TRBJ2-5; a weak D match, TRBD2 (6 bases). The CDR3 has 13 amino acids. Looked up from germline, CDR1 is PRHDT and CDR2 is FYEKMQ (reference sequence). Trimming removed 5 bases from V and 4 bases from J, with 11 bases in between. The CDR3 is CASSKAGGETQYF. The CDR3 bases are TGTGCCAGCAGCAAGGCCGGGGGAGAGACCCAGTACTTC.

V gene TRBV20-1 combines with J gene TRBJ2-7; 8 nucleotides align to TRBD2. This CDR3 has 15 amino acids. The J segment lost 7 bases and the V segment lost 0 bases, leaving 11 bases of the junction unmatched. CDR1 DFQATT and CDR2 SNEGSKA come from the germline V gene (reference sequence). The CDR3 bases are TGCAGTGCTAGAGATCCAGCTAGCGGGCCCGGGGAGCAGTACTTC. Its translation is CSARDPASGPGEQYF.

In this sample, this clonotype turned up a few times. The chain couples TRBV7-9 to TRBJ2-7; the D call may be TRBD1 or TRBD2 (5 bases each). CDR3 length: 14 amino acids. Germline V gene lookup returns CDR1 SEHNR and CDR2 FQNEAQ (reference sequence). Trimming removed 8 bases at V and 0 bases at J, with 14 bases between. DNA for the CDR3: TGTGCCAGCGTCCGGGACGGAATCTCCTACGAGCAGTACTTC. Protein: CASVRDGISYEQYF.

This CDR3 is CASSLAQGVEAFF. The CDR3 bases are TGTGCCAGCAGTTTAGCGCAGGGCGTCGAAGCTTTCTTT. The chain links TRBV12-3 or TRBV12-4 to TRBJ1-1; a weak D match, TRBD1 (5 bases). The CDR3 covers 13 residues. The V gene lost 0 bases and the J gene lost 8 bases, with 10 bases spanning the gap.

The table lists this clonotype with a few counts. The chain employs TRBV7-3 and TRBJ2-3; the D call may be TRBD1 or TRBD2 (5 bases each). V dropped 2 bases and J dropped 2 bases, with 20 bases sitting between them. This CDR3 comprises 18 residues. Germline V lookup: CDR1 SGHTA, CDR2 FQGTGA. CDR3 bases: TGTGCCAGCAGCTTATACCCCCTTGGGACGGGCAACACAGATACGCAGTATTTT. It codes for CASSLYPLGTGNTDTQYF.

This clonotype has just a few counts. V usage is TRBV4-2 and J usage is TRBJ1-6; no clear D. The germline CDR1 and CDR2 sequences are LGHNA and YNFKEQ. This CDR3 spans 18 amino acids. The V and J ends lost 3 bases and 0 bases respectively, with 15 bases between them. CDR3 in amino acids: CASSQTQTRVSYNSPLHF. The CDR3 DNA reads as TGTGCCAGCAGCCAGACCCAGACGAGAGTCTCCTATAATTCACCCCTCCACTTT.

The V and J genes are TRBV9 and TRBJ1-2; TRBD1 aligns across 7 bases. The V gene's germline CDR1 is SGDLS and CDR2 YYNGEE. V trimming: 4 bases; J trimming: 5 bases; junction bases outside the gene matches: 14. The CDR3 is 16 amino acids. CDR3 nucleotide sequence: TGTGCCAGCAGCCTCACCGGAGGGGGCCCCTCTTATGGCTACACCTTC. Its translation is CASSLTGGGPSYGYTF.

This clonotype was detected a few times. DNA for the CDR3: TGCAGCGCACAATCCGGGACGGCAGCCTACGAGCAGTACTTC. This encodes CSAQSGTAAYEQYF. The J gene is TRBJ2-7, the V gene TRBV29-1; D might be TRBD1 or TRBD2, each matching 5 bases. V was trimmed by 7 bases and J by 2 bases, leaving 18 bases between them. The CDR3 spans 14 residues. Germline V lookup: CDR1 SQVTM, CDR2 ANQGSEA.

The chain uses TRBV12-3 or TRBV12-4 and TRBJ1-6; 9 bases fit TRBD1. With 6 bases clipped from V and 8 bases from J, the junction kept 8 bases outside the gene matches. The CDR3 sequence is 15 residues long. CDR3 amino acids: CASRSQQGAYSPLHF. DNA of the CDR3: TGTGCCAGCAGGTCCCAACAGGGGGCTTATTCACCCCTCCACTTT.

This clonotype was counted a few times. The chain joins TRBV29-1 to TRBJ2-1; TRBD2 is a possible D gene (6 bases). Germline assignment: CDR1 SQVTM and CDR2 ANQGSEA. This CDR3 has 11 residues. Trimming pared 3 bases from V and 9 bases from J, leaving 9 bases between. The CDR3 sequence is CSVDGGIEQFF. The DNA of the CDR3 is TGCAGCGTTGATGGAGGGATTGAGCAGTTCTTC.

The J gene is TRBJ1-3, the V gene TRBV6-6, with D perhaps matching TRBD1 (6 bases). This CDR3 is 16 amino acids long. CDR1 is MNHNY, CDR2 SVGAGI, per germline (reference sequence). Trimming took 8 bases from V and 3 from J, leaving 20 bases between them. Here the CDR3 DNA reads TGTGCCAGCGAACTCACGGGACATCCAAGTGGAAACACCATATATTTT. Amino acids: CASELTGHPSGNTIYF.

This clonotype was observed a handful of times. The chain is built from TRBV18 and TRBJ2-1; 10 bases match TRBD2. With 6 bases clipped from V and 4 bases from J, the junction kept 6 bases outside the gene matches. Germline CDR1 KGHSH, CDR2 LQKENI. The CDR3 is 15 amino acids. In DNA, the CDR3 is TGTGCCAGCTCGCCTGTTAGCGGGAGGTACAATGAGCAGTTCTTC. The encoded protein is CASSPVSGRYNEQFF.